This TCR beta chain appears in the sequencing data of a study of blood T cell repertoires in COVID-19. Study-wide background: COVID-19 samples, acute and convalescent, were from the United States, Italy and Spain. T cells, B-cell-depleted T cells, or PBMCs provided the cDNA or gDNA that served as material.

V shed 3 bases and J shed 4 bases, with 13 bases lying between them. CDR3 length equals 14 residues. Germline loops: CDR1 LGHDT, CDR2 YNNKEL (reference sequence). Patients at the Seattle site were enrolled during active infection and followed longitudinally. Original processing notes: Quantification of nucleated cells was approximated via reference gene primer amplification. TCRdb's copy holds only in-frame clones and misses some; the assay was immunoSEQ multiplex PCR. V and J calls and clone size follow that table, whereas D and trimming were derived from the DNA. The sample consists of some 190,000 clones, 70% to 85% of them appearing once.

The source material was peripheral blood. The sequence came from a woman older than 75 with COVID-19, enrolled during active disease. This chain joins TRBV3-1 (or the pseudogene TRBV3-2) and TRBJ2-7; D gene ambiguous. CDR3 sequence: CASSHRPAGYEQYF. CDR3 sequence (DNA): TGTGCCAGCAGCCACAGACCCGCAGGTTACGAGCAGTACTTC.